The 24 T cell receptor beta chains in this list originate from one sample, sequenced in a study of blood T cell repertoires in COVID-19. The protocol was immunoSEQ multiplex PCR, while the TCRdb copy is restricted to in-frame clones and leaves out a portion. The table has roughly 80,000 clones, about four fifths seen once. Sequenced material: peripheral blood. Every receptor here comes from a human donor in a cohort sampled during active COVID-19.

CDR3 in DNA: TGCGCCAGCAACCCCGTACAGGTTGCGGATGGCTACACCTTC. Its translation: CASNPVQVADGYTF. This chain uses TRBV10-1 with TRBJ1-2; possibly TRBD1 for D (5 bases). Trimming stripped 7 bases from V and 6 bases from J, with 18 bases between. The germline CDR1 and CDR2 sequences are WNHNN and SYGVQD (reference sequence). The CDR3 is 14 amino acids.

This clone was detected only a few times. J is TRBJ2-4 and V is TRBV2, with a possible D match to TRBD1 (6 bases). The V gene's germline CDR1 is SNHLY and CDR2 FYNNEI. This CDR3 is built from 14 residues. Trimming stripped 6 bases from V and 0 bases from J, with 9 bases between. The CDR3 loop is CASRRQVAKNIQYF. The CDR3 DNA sequence: TGTGCCAGCAGGCGACAGGTAGCCAAAAACATTCAGTACTTC.

The chain has TRBV7-2 and TRBJ1-3; D possibly corresponds to TRBD1 (6 bases). The CDR3 consists of 16 residues. Germline V gene lookup returns CDR1 SGHTA and CDR2 FQGNSA. Trimming took 5 bases from V and 0 from J, leaving 14 bases between them. The CDR3 spells CASSPKVGGSGNTIYF. The CDR3 DNA is TGTGCCAGCAGCCCCAAGGTAGGGGGCTCTGGAAACACCATATATTTT.

The J gene is TRBJ1-6, the V gene TRBV23-1; D unclear. TRBV23-1 is assigned to the ORF class and has an uncertain function. The CDR3 loop spans 11 amino acids. The germline V and J ends were trimmed by 9 bases and 14 bases, with 14 bases remaining between them. CDR3 sequence reads: CASQPPVTLHF. Written as DNA, the CDR3 is TGCGCCAGTCAACCCCCAGTGACCCTCCACTTT.

V usage is TRBV27 and J usage is TRBJ1-5; D not certain. V shed 3 bases and J shed 3 bases, with 9 bases lying between them. CDR1 MNHEY and CDR2 SMNVEV come from the germline V gene (reference sequence). The length of the CDR3 is 14 residues. The CDR3 DNA is TGTGCCAGCAGTTTTGGGCTTAACAATCAGCCCCAGCATTTT. Residues: CASSFGLNNQPQHF.

The gene calls are TRBV7-9 and TRBJ1-5, with TRBD1 identical over 8 bases. The V and J ends lost 5 bases and 1 base, in that order; junction bases with no gene match: 10. Germline V gene data show CDR1 as SEHNR and CDR2 as FQNEAQ (reference sequence). This CDR3 region has 17 residues. CDR3 bases: TGTGCCAGCAGCACCGGGACAGGAGTCTACAGCAATCAGCCCCAGCATTTT. Its translation is CASSTGTGVYSNQPQHF.

The chain joins TRBV29-1 to TRBJ2-5, with 7 bases lining up with TRBD2. With 7 bases clipped from V and 1 base from J, the junction kept 9 bases outside the gene matches. Germline CDR1 is SQVTM and CDR2 is ANQGSEA. The CDR3 is 14 residues long. In DNA form, the CDR3 reads TGCAGCGGCAATCTAGCGGCCAGCCAAGAGACCCAGTACTTC. Amino acids: CSGNLAASQETQYF. Full variable domain (missing parts from reference TRBV29-1 and TRBJ2-5): SAVISQKPSRDICQRGTSLTIQCQVDSQVTMMFWYRQQPGQSLTLIATANQGSEATYESGFVIDKFPISRPNLTFSTLTVSNMSPEDSSIYLCSGNLAASQETQYFGPGTRLLVL.

V usage is TRBV27 and J usage is TRBJ2-1; D uncertain. Germline lookup yields CDR1 MNHEY and CDR2 SMNVEV (reference sequence). The CDR3 has 12 residues. V gave up 9 bases and J gave up 4 bases, with 10 bases separating them. The CDR3 bases are TGTGCCAGGCCCGCTACGTACAATGAGCAGTTCTTC. Translating it yields CARPATYNEQFF.

The DNA for the CDR3 is TGTGCCGGTCGGCGGAGGGAACCCTTAAACTATGGCTACACCTTC. This sequence encodes CAGRRREPLNYGYTF. This chain links TRBV28 with TRBJ1-2; D is unresolved. The CDR3 is 15 residues long. V was pared by 11 bases and J by 2 bases, with 21 bases between. From germline, CDR1 is MDHEN and CDR2 SYDVKM.

The chain couples TRBV28 to TRBJ2-5; 7 bases align to TRBD2. The CDR3 has 14 amino acids. The junction had 9 bases not matched to a gene; V was cut back by 6 bases and J by 5 bases. CDR1 and CDR2 from the germline V gene are MDHEN and SYDVKM. The CDR3 nucleotides are TGTGCCAGCAGCCCTGGACTAGTCCGGGAGACCCAGTACTTC. It yields the protein CASSPGLVRETQYF.

The chain combines TRBV6-2 or TRBV6-3 with TRBJ2-5; 10 bases are a match to TRBD1. From germline, CDR1 is MNHEY and CDR2 SVGEGT. The length of the CDR3 is 15 residues. V lost 5 bases and J lost 5; bases outside the gene matches: 8. For the CDR3, the DNA is TGTGCCAGCAGTCCCGGGACAGGGGCTCGGGAGACCCAGTACTTC. This gives the protein CASSPGTGARETQYF.

The gene calls are TRBV10-3 and TRBJ1-6, with D perhaps TRBD1 (5 bases). The V end was cut by 2 bases, the J end by 8 bases, with 7 bases between. Per the germline V gene, CDR1 is ENHRY and CDR2 is SYGVKD. The CDR3 loop spans 13 amino acids. The CDR3 nucleotides are TGTGCCATCAGTGAGACAGGAGATTCACCCCTCCACTTT. Amino acids: CAISETGDSPLHF.

The chain carries TRBV20-1 and TRBJ2-7; D remains ambiguous. Germline CDR1 reads DFQATT; CDR2 reads SNEGSKA (reference sequence). V lost 5 bases and J lost 3, with 5 bases in between. The CDR3 contains 10 residues. This chain's CDR3 is CSAFGYEQYF. The CDR3 DNA sequence: TGCAGTGCTTTCGGCTACGAGCAGTACTTC.

Worth noting for this clone: At one of its ends the junction is not consistent with the germline gene, which may arise from a read error. The DNA of the CDR3 is TGTGCTAGCAGCTTAGCCGGGACTAGAGAGACCCAGTACTTC. Translated: CASSLAGTRETQYF. The V and J genes are TRBV7-7 and TRBJ2-5; 8 nucleotides match TRBD2. Germline V gene data show CDR1 as SSHAT and CDR2 as FNYEAQ (reference sequence). The CDR3 totals 14 residues.

The chain recombines TRBV6-5 with TRBJ1-1, with a weak D call TRBD1 (6 bases). This CDR3 comprises 14 residues. The germline V gene encodes CDR1 MNHEY and CDR2 SVGAGI. The V end was cut by 5 bases, the J end by 3 bases, with 13 bases between. The CDR3 here is CASSRPGQHTEAFF. DNA for the CDR3: TGTGCCAGCAGTAGACCGGGACAACACACTGAAGCTTTCTTT.

V is TRBV18 and J is TRBJ1-5, with TRBD1 matching over 7 bases. CDR1 KGHSH and CDR2 LQKENI come from the germline V gene. Trimming took 3 bases from V and 2 from J; bases not matched to a gene: 1. The CDR3 length is 14 residues. The CDR3 reads CASSPDRGNQPQHF. CDR3 sequence (DNA): TGTGCCAGCTCACCTGACAGGGGCAATCAGCCCCAGCATTTT.

The chain is built from TRBV6-1 and TRBJ1-1; D is unresolved. Germline assignment: CDR1 MNHNS and CDR2 SASEGT. The CDR3 loop spans 15 amino acids. V lost 2 bases and J 1 base, leaving 11 bases between the germline ends. DNA of the CDR3: TGTGCCAGCAGTGAAAAAGGAGGTTGGAACACTGAAGCTTTCTTT. This gives the protein CASSEKGGWNTEAFF.

The rearrangement joins TRBV5-1 to TRBJ1-1; 8 bases are shared with TRBD1. From germline, CDR1 is SGHRS and CDR2 YFSETQ. CDR3 length: 14 residues. V was clipped by 4 bases and J by 2 bases; unmatched bases: 4. CDR3 sequence (DNA): TGCGCCAGCAGCCCAGGGGGCCTCAACACTGAAGCTTTCTTT. As protein: CASSPGGLNTEAFF.

The table lists this clone with a few counts. The J gene is TRBJ2-3, the V gene TRBV11-2; possibly TRBD1 for D (6 bases). The length of the CDR3 is 15 residues. V lost 6 bases and J 2 bases, leaving 15 bases between the germline ends. From germline, CDR1 is SGHAT and CDR2 FQNNGV. Here the CDR3 reads CASRKRTAYTDTQYF. Here the CDR3 DNA reads TGTGCCAGCAGAAAACGGACAGCTTACACAGATACGCAGTATTTT. The complete variable domain, with remaining parts taken from reference TRBV11-2 and TRBJ2-3, reads EAGVAQSPRYKIIEKRQSVAFWCNPISGHATLYWYQQILGQGPKLLIQFQNNGVVDDSQLPKDRFSAERLKGVDSTLKIQPAKLEDSAVYLCASRKRTAYTDTQYFGPGTRLTVL.

This chain uses TRBV6-5 with TRBJ2-3; 7 bases fit TRBD2. There are 13 residues in the CDR3. CDR1 is MNHEY and CDR2 is SVGAGI in the germline V gene. V lost 5 bases, J lost 1 base, and 0 bases stayed unmatched. For the CDR3, the DNA is TGTGCCAGCAGTACTAGCGGCACAGATACGCAGTATTTT. The encoded protein is CASSTSGTDTQYF.

V is TRBV5-4 and J is TRBJ2-7; 9 bases line up with TRBD1. The CDR3 sequence is 17 residues long. From germline, CDR1 is SGHNT and CDR2 YYREEE (reference sequence). J was trimmed by 1 base and V by 0 bases; bases with no gene match: 8. CDR3 DNA: TGTGCCAGCAGCTTGGCCCCACAGGGGGCTAAATCCTACGAGCAGTACTTC. This gives the protein CASSLAPQGAKSYEQYF.

This chain links TRBV4-2 with TRBJ2-7; TRBD2 matches at 12 bases. Losses at the gene ends were 4 bases for V and 5 bases for J; bases not matched to a gene: 9. CDR3 length: 16 residues. Per the germline V gene, CDR1 is LGHNA and CDR2 is YNFKEQ. DNA of the CDR3: TGTGCCAGCAGCCGCAACCCTAGCGGGGGGGCCCACGAGCAGTACTTC. Translation gives CASSRNPSGGAHEQYF.

The CDR3 DNA reads as TGCAGCGGATCGGACAGGGACACCGGGGAGCTGTTTTTT. Translation gives CSGSDRDTGELFF. V is TRBV29-1 and J is TRBJ2-2; 8 bases are shared with TRBD1. CDR3 length: 13 residues. Germline V gives CDR1 SQVTM, CDR2 ANQGSEA. The junction had 4 bases not matched to a gene; V was cut back by 7 bases and J by 3 bases.

The chain recombines TRBV5-4 with TRBJ2-7; D possibly corresponds to TRBD2 (6 bases). Germline-derived CDR1 and CDR2 are SGHNT and YYREEE (reference sequence). V was cut by 3 bases and J by 4 bases, with 11 bases left in between. This CDR3 region has 13 residues. As DNA, the CDR3 is TGTGCCAGCAGCTGGGGGGAGGCTTACGAGCAGTACTTC. It is translated as CASSWGEAYEQYF.